The clone carrying this T cell receptor beta chain was observed a few times. Its antigen is not identified. This sample was included in a study of human T cells and chemical hapten exposure. Turning to the study itself: Alopecia areata, totalis or universalis was found in mostly female patients. TCR yield per sample varied, mainly due to pooled library volumes. The study's findings and limits: Expanded TCR sets contained significantly more large CDR3 similarity clusters than controls.

The time point: pre-sensitization, week 0. The sample's treatment: therapeutic diphenylcyclopropenone sensitization with weekly scalp DPC. Participating donors were patients with alopecia, aged 18 to 70 years, considered appropriate candidates for DPC. TCRdb used MiXCR to reprocess the RACE reads, holding one entry per CDR3 protein. The sample holds approximately 260,000 distinct CDR3 sequences, more than 6.5% seen once. The source is a woman between 40 and 50 years old with alopecia areata. Some clones in this sample may be carry-over from other donors' samples. The sample here was whole blood, taken in connection with sensitization to the hapten diphenylcyclopropenone (DPC).

The CDR3 spells CAISGNYEQYF. In DNA, the CDR3 is TGTGCCATCAGTGGCAACTACGAGCAGTACTTC. The chain combines TRBV10-3 with TRBJ2-7; D gene ambiguous. This CDR3 is built from 11 residues. V was clipped by 4 bases and J by 3 bases, with 4 bases between them. Germline-derived CDR1 and CDR2 are ENHRY and SYGVKD.